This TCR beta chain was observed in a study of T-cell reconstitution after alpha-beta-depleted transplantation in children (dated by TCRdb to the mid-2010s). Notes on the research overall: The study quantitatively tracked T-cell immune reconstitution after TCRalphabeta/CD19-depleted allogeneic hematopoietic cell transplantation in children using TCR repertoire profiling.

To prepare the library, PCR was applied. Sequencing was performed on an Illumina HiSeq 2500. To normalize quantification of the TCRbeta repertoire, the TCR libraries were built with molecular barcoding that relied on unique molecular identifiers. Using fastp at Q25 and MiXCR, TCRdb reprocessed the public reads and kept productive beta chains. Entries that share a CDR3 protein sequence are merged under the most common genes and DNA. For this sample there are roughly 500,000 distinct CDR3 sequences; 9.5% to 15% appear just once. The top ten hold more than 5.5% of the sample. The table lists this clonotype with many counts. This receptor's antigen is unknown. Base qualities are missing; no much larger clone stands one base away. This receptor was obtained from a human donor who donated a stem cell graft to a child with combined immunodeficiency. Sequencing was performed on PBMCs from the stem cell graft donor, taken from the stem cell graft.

The CDR3 in this case is CASSLRTGSNEQYF. The DNA sequence follows: TGTGCCAGCAGTTTAAGGACAGGGTCGAACGAGCAGTACTTC. The rearranged segments are TRBV12-3 or TRBV12-4 and TRBJ2-7, and 8 junctional nucleotides match TRBD1. Trimming leaves V shorter by 2 bases and J shorter by 5 bases, with the junction holding 5 bases beyond the gene matches. Its CDR3 holds 14 amino acids, cysteine through phenylalanine. The only DNA kept is the CDR3, 42 bases in frame from the first base.